The clone carrying this TCR beta chain was found once. The target antigen is unknown. The germline gives CDR1 MNHEY, CDR2 SVGAGI. Trimming removed 6 bases at V and 5 bases at J, with 16 bases between. The CDR3 has 14 residues. These data are taken from a study of long-term antiretroviral therapy in people with HIV. Whole-study findings and limits: Transplant-donor-level diversity was not reached after ART, though diversity increased.

The assay used was immunoSEQ (version v3.0), run at survey level. Sequencing set out to capture about 35,000-55,000 T-cell genomes per sample. Assay used: immunoSEQ multiplex PCR; TCRdb lists only in-frame clones, some missing. Of roughly 25,000 clones in the sample, more than 65% were seen once. The sample in question was unsorted PBMCs, obtained 1.1 years before starting antiretroviral therapy. This sequence joins TRBV6-5 and TRBJ1-1; tentatively, D is TRBD1 (5 bases). The source of this sequence is a woman aged 30 to 39 with HIV. CDR3 in amino acids: CASSITGRGTEAFF. The CDR3 nucleotides are TGTGCCAGCAGCATCACAGGAAGGGGAACTGAAGCTTTCTTT.